The source of this T cell receptor beta chain is a study of response to subunit inactivated influenza vaccine. In this sample, this clonotype turned up many times. Germline CDR1 and CDR2: LGHNA and YNFKEQ. Trimming pared 1 base from V and 2 bases from J, leaving 12 bases between. This CDR3 has 15 residues. TCRdb processed the RT-PCR reads anew with MiXCR; each CDR3 protein has one entry. The sample lists about 650,000 distinct CDR3 sequences, less than 15% occurring once. This TCR came from a man aged 50 to 60 who received an inactivated influenza vaccine. V and J are TRBV4-2 and TRBJ2-7; D is possibly TRBD2 (5 bases). The sample in question was PBMCs from blood, obtained 14 to 15 days before vaccination. The CDR3 region has the DNA TGTGCCAGCAGCCAAGCTGCGACTACACCCTACGAGCAGTACTTC. Residues: CASSQAATTPYEQYF.